Listed here is a single T cell receptor (beta chain). Germline V lookup: CDR1 MNHEY, CDR2 SVGAGI. Losses at the gene ends were 7 bases for V and 4 bases for J; bases not matched to a gene: 10. CDR3 length equals 14 residues. Original methodology: Reference gene primer amplification yielded estimated nucleated cell counts. The repertoire was sequenced with immunoSEQ multiplex PCR; TCRdb's copy has only in-frame clones and lacks some. That table furnishes V, J and clone size, whereas the DNA furnished D and trimming. The sample holds 180,000 or so clones; 75% to 90% are singletons and the top ten take roughly 6%. This sample was included in a study of blood T cell repertoires in COVID-19. Study information: COVID-19 samples, acute and convalescent, were from the United States, Italy and Spain. Sample material is recorded as cDNA or gDNA derived from T cells, B-cell-depleted T cells, or PBMCs.

Participant age was roughly 18 to 95 years, and participants resided in roughly 24 US areas. The sequenced material came from PBMCs or T cells enriched from blood (not recorded which). This sequence joins TRBV6-5 and TRBJ2-7, with 7 nucleotides matching TRBD2. This receptor was identified in a middle-aged man who had recovered from COVID-19. CDR3: CASMVGGSGYEQYF. The CDR3 DNA reads TGTGCCAGCATGGTAGGCGGGAGCGGGTACGAGCAGTACTTC.